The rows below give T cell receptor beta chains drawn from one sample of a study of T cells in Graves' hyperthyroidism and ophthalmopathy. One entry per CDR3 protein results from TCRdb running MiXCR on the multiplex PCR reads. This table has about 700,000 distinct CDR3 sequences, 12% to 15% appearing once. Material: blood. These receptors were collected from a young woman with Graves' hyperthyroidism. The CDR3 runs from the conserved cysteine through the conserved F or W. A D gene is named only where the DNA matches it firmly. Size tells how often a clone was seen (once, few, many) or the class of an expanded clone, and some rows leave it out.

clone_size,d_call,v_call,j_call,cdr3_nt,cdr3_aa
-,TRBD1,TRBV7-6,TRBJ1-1,TGTGCCAGCAGCTTAGCCGGGACAGATATTGGTGAAGCTTTCTTT,CASSLAGTDIGEAFF
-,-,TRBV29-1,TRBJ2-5,TGCAGCACAAAAACTCCGGGGCCCGCCGGAGAGACCCAGTACTTC,CSTKTPGPAGETQYF
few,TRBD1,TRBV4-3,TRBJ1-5,TGCGCCAGCAGCCAACGAGACAGGGCTGATCAGCCCCAGCATTTT,CASSQRDRADQPQHF
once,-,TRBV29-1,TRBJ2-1,TGCAGCGCACTGACAGGCTCCTACAATGAGCAGTTCTTC,CSALTGSYNEQFF
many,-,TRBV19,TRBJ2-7,TGTGCCAGTAGTACACCGGACAGCCTCGAGCAGTACTTC,CASSTPDSLEQYF
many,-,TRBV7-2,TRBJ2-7,TGTGCCAGCAGCTCGCGCCCGAGGGCCCTTGACGAGCAGTACTTC,CASSSRPRALDEQYF
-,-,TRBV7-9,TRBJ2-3,TGTGCCAGCAGCCCACCTGGGGCAGCAGATACGCAGTATTTT,CASSPPGAADTQYF
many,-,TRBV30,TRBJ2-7,TGTGCCTGGAGCCTTACCGCCGAGGGCGGGAAGCAGTACTTC,CAWSLTAEGGKQYF
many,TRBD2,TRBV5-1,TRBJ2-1,TGCGCCAGCAGAGTAGCGGGAAACTACAATGAGCAGTTCTTC,CASRVAGNYNEQFF
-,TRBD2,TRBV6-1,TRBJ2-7,TGTGCCAGCACTCTTAGCGGGAGTAGCTCCTACGAGCAGTACTTC,CASTLSGSSSYEQYF
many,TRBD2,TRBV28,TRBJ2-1,TGTGCCAGCAGTGTCGATAGCGGGAGACATGAGCAGTTCTTC,CASSVDSGRHEQFF
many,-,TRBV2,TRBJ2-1,TGTGCCAGCAGCCCCCGGATTTCGGGAGTGGGGAATGAGCAGTTCTTC,CASSPRISGVGNEQFF
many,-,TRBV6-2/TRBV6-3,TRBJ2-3,TGTGCCAGCACATACCGGGGCACTACGCAGTATTTT,CASTYRGTTQYF
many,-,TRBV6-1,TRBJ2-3,TGTGCCAGCAGAGCAGCGGCAGATACGCAGTATTTT,CASRAAADTQYF
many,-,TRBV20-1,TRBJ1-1,TGCAGTGCAATAACAGGGTTTACGAACACTGAAGCTTTCTTT,CSAITGFTNTEAFF
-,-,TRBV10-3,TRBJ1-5,TGTGCCATCAGTGAGTCGGGGGCGGGGGGCAATCAGCCCCAGCATTTT,CAISESGAGGNQPQHF
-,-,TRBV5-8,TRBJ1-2,TGTGCCAGCAAAGGAGTGTACATCTTTTATGGCTACACCTTC,CASKGVYIFYGYTF
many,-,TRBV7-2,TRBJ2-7,TGTGCCAGCAGCTTGGGTGGGGATAGGGAGCAGTACTTC,CASSLGGDREQYF
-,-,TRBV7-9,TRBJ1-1,TGTGCCAGCAGCCCACCAGGGGATCGGTTGGGAACTGAAGCTTTCTTT,CASSPPGDRLGTEAFF
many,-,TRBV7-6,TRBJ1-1,TGTGCCAGCAGCTGGGTGTCGAACACTGAAGCTTTCTTT,CASSWVSNTEAFF
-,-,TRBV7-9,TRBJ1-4,TGTGCCAGCAGCCCAGGGGCCAGGGTAAATGAAAAACTGTTTTTT,CASSPGARVNEKLFF
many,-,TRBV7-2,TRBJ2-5,TGTGCCAGCAGCGGCGGCGGAGGGTATAGGGAGACCCAGTACTTC,CASSGGGGYRETQYF
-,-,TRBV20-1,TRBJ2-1,TGCAGTTCTACTAGGGTCAGGACCTACAATGAGCAGTTCTTC,CSSTRVRTYNEQFF
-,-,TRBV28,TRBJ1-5,TGTGCCAGCAGTTCAGGGGCGTATAGCAATCAGCCCCAGCATTTT,CASSSGAYSNQPQHF
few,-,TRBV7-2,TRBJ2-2,TGTGCCAGCAGCCTAAGAGGTCCTCTTTCCACCGGGGAGCTGTTTTTT,CASSLRGPLSTGELFF
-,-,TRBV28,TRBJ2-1,TGTGCCAGCAACCAGCGGAGGCCCAATGAGCAGTTCTTC,CASNQRRPNEQFF
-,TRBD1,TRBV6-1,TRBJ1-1,TGTGCCAGCAGTTCCCGTGACAGGGCTGAAGCTTTCTTT,CASSSRDRAEAFF
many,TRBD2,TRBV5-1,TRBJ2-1,TGCGCCAGCAGCCCGCCGACTAGCGGGAGGTGGGTGGGGCAGTTCTTC,CASSPPTSGRWVGQFF
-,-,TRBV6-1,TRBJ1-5,TGTGCCAGCAGTCCGATGGTTGTAGGGCTTTCAAATCAGCCCCAGCATTTT,CASSPMVVGLSNQPQHF
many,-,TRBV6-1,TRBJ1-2,TGTGCCAGCAGCCGTACGGTATCCTATGGCTACACCTTC,CASSRTVSYGYTF
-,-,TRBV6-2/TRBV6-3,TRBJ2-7,TGTGCCAGCCGCCCAGGGTGGAACCCCTACGAGCAGTACTTC,CASRPGWNPYEQYF
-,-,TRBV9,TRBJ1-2,TGTGCCAGCAGCCCCTCGGCGGGACACTCTAACTATGGCTACGCCTTC,CASSPSAGHSNYGYAF
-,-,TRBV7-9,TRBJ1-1,TGTGCCAGCAGCCTTGGGACTATCGGGAACACTGAAGCTTTCTTT,CASSLGTIGNTEAFF
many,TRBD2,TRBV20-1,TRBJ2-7,TGCAGTGCTGCAGCCCTCCTAGCGGAAACCGCCTCCTACGAGCAGTACTTC,CSAAALLAETASYEQYF
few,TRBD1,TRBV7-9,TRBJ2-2,TGTGCCAGCAGCTCCTCCGACAGGGTGAACACCGGGGAGCTGTTTTTT,CASSSSDRVNTGELFF
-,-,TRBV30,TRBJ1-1,TGTGCCGGAGAAAAACGAGGGGCTTTCTTT,CAGEKRGAFF
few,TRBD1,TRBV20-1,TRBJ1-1,TGCAGTGCTACCCACAGGGGCAGGTTTAAAATGAACACTGGAGCTTTCTTT,CSATHRGRFKMNTGAFF
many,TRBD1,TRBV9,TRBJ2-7,TGTGCCAGCAGCGTAGAGGACAGGGGGATTGGAGAGCAGTACTTC,CASSVEDRGIGEQYF
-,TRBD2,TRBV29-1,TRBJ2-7,TGCAGCGTTCGGACTAGCGGGAGAGTGAACGAGCAGTACTTC,CSVRTSGRVNEQYF
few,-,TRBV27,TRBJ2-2,TGTGCCAGCAGTTTAACCGGGACGGTGAACACCGGGGAGCTGTTTTTT,CASSLTGTVNTGELFF
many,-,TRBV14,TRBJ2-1,TGTGCCAGCAGCCAAGATCGCTTTGTCTGGGAGGCCTACAATGAGCAGTTCTTC,CASSQDRFVWEAYNEQFF
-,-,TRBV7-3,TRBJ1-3,TGTGCCAGCAGCTTAACAATAACAGGGTACGGGCGTGGAAACACCATATATTTT,CASSLTITGYGRGNTIYF
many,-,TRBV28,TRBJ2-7,TGTGCCAGCAGTTTTGGGAGCGTCGAGCAGTACTTC,CASSFGSVEQYF
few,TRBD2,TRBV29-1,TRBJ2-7,TGCAGCGTCCCGGCCGGGGGGGGACGTTCCTCCTACGAGCAGTACTTC,CSVPAGGGRSSYEQYF
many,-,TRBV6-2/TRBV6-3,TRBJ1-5,TGTGCCAGCAGTTACACGCTCCAACTGGGGAATCAGCCCCAGCATTTT,CASSYTLQLGNQPQHF
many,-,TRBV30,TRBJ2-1,TGTGCCTGGAGTGAGTTGGCAGATGAGCAGTTCTTC,CAWSELADEQFF